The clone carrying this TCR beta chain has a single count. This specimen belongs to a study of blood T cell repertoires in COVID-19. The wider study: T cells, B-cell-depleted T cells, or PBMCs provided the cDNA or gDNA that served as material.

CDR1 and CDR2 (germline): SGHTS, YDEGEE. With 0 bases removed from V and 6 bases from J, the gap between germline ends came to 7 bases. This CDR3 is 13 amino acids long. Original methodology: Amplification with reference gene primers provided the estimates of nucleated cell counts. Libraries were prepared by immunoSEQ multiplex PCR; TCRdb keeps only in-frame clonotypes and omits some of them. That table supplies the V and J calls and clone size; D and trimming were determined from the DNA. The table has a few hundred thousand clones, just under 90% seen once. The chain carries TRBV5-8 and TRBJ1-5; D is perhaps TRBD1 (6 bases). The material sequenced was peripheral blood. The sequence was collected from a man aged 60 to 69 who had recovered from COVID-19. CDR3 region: CASSLDRVQPQHF. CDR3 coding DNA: TGTGCCAGCAGCTTGGACAGGGTTCAGCCCCAGCATTTT.